This T cell receptor (beta chain) was identified during a study of T cell clonotyping in hematopoietic cell transplantation. The CDR3 is 13 residues long. Between the trimmed V and J ends, which lost 6 bases and 0 bases, there was a span of 8 bases. Germline loops: CDR1 MNHEY, CDR2 SMNVEV (reference sequence). Here immunoSEQ multiplex PCR was the method, and the copy in TCRdb shows in-frame clones only, minus some. The sample has roughly 13,000 clones, approximately 92% seen once. Study results and caveats: Broader posttransplant TCR repertoire diversity was predicted by graft donor and pretransplant recipient Inverse Simpson Index values. Recipient TCR diversity dropped after transplant; expanded clonotypes rose from day 30 to 180. CD4 and CD8 repertoire contributions could not be separated without sorting.

On this clone itself: Its target is not known.

The V and J genes are TRBV27 and TRBJ1-1, with D hard to call. This TCR came from a man under 40 in good health. Some clones in this sample may be carry-over from other donors' samples. The sample consisted of peripheral blood mononuclear cells. The CDR3 region is CASSWIMNTEAFF. CDR3 coding DNA: TGTGCCAGCAGCTGGATCATGAACACTGAAGCTTTCTTT.